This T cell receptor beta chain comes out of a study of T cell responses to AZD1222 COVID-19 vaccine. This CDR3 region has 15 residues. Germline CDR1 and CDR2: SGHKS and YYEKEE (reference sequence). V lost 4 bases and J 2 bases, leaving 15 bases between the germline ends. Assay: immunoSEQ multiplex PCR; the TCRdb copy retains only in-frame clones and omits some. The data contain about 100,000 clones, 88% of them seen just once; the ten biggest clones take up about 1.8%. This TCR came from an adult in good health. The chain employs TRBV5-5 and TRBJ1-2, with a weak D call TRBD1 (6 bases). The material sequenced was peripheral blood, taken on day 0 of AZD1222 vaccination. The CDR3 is CASSPRGGENYGYTF. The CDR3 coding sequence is TGTGCCAGCAGCCCGAGAGGGGGGGAGAACTATGGCTACACCTTC.